The clone carrying this T cell receptor beta chain showed up many times. Its antigen is currently unknown. Indicated time point: newly diagnosed GD, antithyroid drugs for less than 3 months. There was RNA extracted from PBMCs, and the TCR library was made from it. The record originates from a study of regulatory T cells in long-lasting Graves disease. Study-level results: Sharing of public clonotypes was greater in persistent patients (about 2,700) than in new patients (more than 900). There was favoring of TRBV28, TRBJ1-2 and TRBJ2-5 in persistent disease.

Deletions cut 2 bases from V and 3 bases from J, with 13 bases between. The CDR3 has 15 amino acids. CDR3-region Arm-PCR and iRepertoire HTBI primers produced the TCR beta libraries. Using its own MiXCR run on the multiplex PCR reads, TCRdb lists one record per CDR3 protein. The sample has 530,000 or so distinct CDR3 sequences, roughly 14% seen once; the top ten hold 8.5% to 10%. These data were likewise used in another study, on T cells in Graves' hyperthyroidism and ophthalmopathy. That paper notes: The study used the HTBI primer set for a first-round RT-PCR of the TCR CDR3. Model predictions of ophthalmopathy came a median roughly 6.7 months before onset.

Here the sequenced sample was peripheral blood mononuclear cells (PBMCs), taken at new diagnosis, from a patient treated with antithyroid drugs. The TCR originated in a young man with Graves disease. The chain couples TRBV12-3 or TRBV12-4 to TRBJ2-5; a weak D match, TRBD2 (6 bases). As DNA, the CDR3 is TGTGCCAGCAGTTTACTGGGACTTGGAGAAGAGACCCAGTACTTC. Protein sequence: CASSLLGLGEETQYF.